The T cell receptor beta chain described here comes from a study of blood T cell repertoires in COVID-19. On the study more broadly: From the United States, Italy and Spain came samples of acute and convalescent COVID-19. The analysed material was cDNA or gDNA that came from T cells, B-cell-depleted T cells, or PBMCs.

How the authors handled the data: Estimation of nucleated cell counts was performed using reference gene primer amplification. Sequenced by immunoSEQ multiplex PCR; TCRdb stores in-frame clones only, minus some. V and J calls and clone size are copied from that table; D and trimming were computed from the DNA. The sample records hundreds of thousands of clones, under 90% being singletons. Trimming shortened V by 5 bases and J by 2 bases, and 12 bases separated the two germline ends. Germline V CDR1 and CDR2: MNHEY, SVGAGI. CDR3 length: 14 residues. The sequence was obtained from a human donor in a cohort sampled during active COVID-19. Input material: peripheral blood. The chain is built from TRBV6-5 and TRBJ1-2, with D possibly being TRBD1 (6 bases). The CDR3 loop is CASSPWTANYGYTF. As DNA, the CDR3 is TGTGCCAGCAGTCCCTGGACAGCAAACTATGGCTACACCTTC.